The rows below give T cell receptor beta chains drawn from one sample of a study of cytomegalovirus exposure and HLA in healthy donors. Using immunoSEQ multiplex PCR, the repertoire was profiled, and TCRdb retains in-frame clones only, with some absent. This sample has 160,000 or so clones, with 84% found just once. Sequencing input: PBMCs. The source of these receptors is a man aged 50 to 59 in good health and CMV-seropositive. Both conserved end residues are trimmed from each CDR3. A D gene is named only where the DNA matches it firmly.

CDR3 protein: ASSVQADTQY
D gene: .
V gene: TRBV19

CDR3 protein: ASSFGGQGASDTQY
D gene: TRBD1
V gene: TRBV7-9

CDR3 protein: ASSPGTTGMNTEAF
D gene: .
V gene: TRBV4-1

CDR3 protein: ASSLLSGGKEDTQY
D gene: TRBD2
V gene: TRBV5-1

CDR3 protein: ASSPTGEGEKLF
D gene: TRBD1
V gene: TRBV5-1

CDR3 protein: ASSQPSGSGNTIY
D gene: .
V gene: TRBV4-1

CDR3 protein: ASSPQGLAGGSSYNEQF
D gene: TRBD2
V gene: TRBV19

CDR3 protein: ASSPGTGFLGNTIY
D gene: TRBD1
V gene: TRBV18

CDR3 protein: ASSKQGGGYT
D gene: .
V gene: TRBV6-6

CDR3 protein: ASSLVPNRGGAQY
D gene: .
V gene: TRBV27

CDR3 protein: ASSEYLGANTEAF
D gene: .
V gene: TRBV10-2

CDR3 protein: ASSGREGSYNEQF
D gene: TRBD2
V gene: TRBV9

CDR3 protein: ASSPTGQSSYEQY
D gene: .
V gene: TRBV5-1

CDR3 protein: ASSQGGRGGYGYT
D gene: .
V gene: TRBV4-1

CDR3 protein: ASSDRGSTDTQY
D gene: .
V gene: TRBV10-2

CDR3 protein: ASSFRERDGELF
D gene: .
V gene: TRBV7-7

CDR3 protein: ASSRGVRDTQY
D gene: TRBD2
V gene: TRBV27

CDR3 protein: SVGGQASGNTIY
D gene: TRBD1
V gene: TRBV29-1

CDR3 protein: AAVAGDSYNEQF
D gene: TRBD2
V gene: TRBV2

CDR3 protein: ASSLSETSGFGDTQY
D gene: TRBD2
V gene: TRBV7-6

CDR3 protein: ASSFSSVRDTQY
D gene: .
V gene: TRBV7-9

CDR3 protein: ASSSGTGRLYGYT
D gene: .
V gene: TRBV27

CDR3 protein: ASSPPNTLNTEAF
D gene: .
V gene: TRBV18

CDR3 protein: ASSLTSGLYNEQF
D gene: TRBD2
V gene: TRBV7-8

CDR3 protein: ASSSTGARLGNSPLH
D gene: TRBD1
V gene: TRBV4-1

CDR3 protein: ASSEIRVSYNEQF
D gene: .
V gene: TRBV11-2

CDR3 protein: ASSLARAGQPQH
D gene: .
V gene: TRBV5-6

CDR3 protein: ASSIEGTGVTEAF
D gene: TRBD1
V gene: TRBV19

CDR3 protein: ASSEFPGTATEAF
D gene: TRBD1
V gene: TRBV6-4

CDR3 protein: ASSYQFNEKLF
D gene: .
V gene: TRBV6-5

CDR3 protein: ASSSSGGGTQY
D gene: .
V gene: TRBV7-9